The 17 T cell receptor beta chains presented below share a single source sample, sequenced in a study of CD8+ T cells in alopecia areata. Isolated RNA was reverse transcribed into cDNA used as the sequencing template. Profiling relied on immunoSEQ multiplex PCR, and the TCRdb table lists in-frame clones only, not all of them. The sample records 150,000 to 200,000 clones, about two thirds being singletons. Treatment given: oral pan-JAK inhibitor, 5-10 mg twice daily. Sequenced here: CD4+ T cells sorted from blood, sampled at week 4, from a patient treated with tofacitinib. These receptor sequences come from a human donor with alopecia areata.

The chain combines TRBV25-1 with TRBJ1-5; 7 nucleotides agree with TRBD1. This CDR3 spans 17 amino acids. CDR1 MGHDK and CDR2 SYGVNS come from the germline V gene. With 4 bases clipped from V and 4 bases from J, the junction kept 13 bases outside the gene matches. CDR3 DNA sequence: TGTGCCAGCAGTGCCGGTTTGAACAGGGGACGAAATCAGCCCCAGCATTTT. Protein product: CASSAGLNRGRNQPQHF.

The V and J genes are TRBV7-2 and TRBJ1-1, with D possibly being TRBD1 (5 bases). This CDR3 is 14 amino acids long. Germline CDR1 and CDR2: SGHTA and FQGNSA. V was pared by 5 bases and J by 3 bases, with 13 bases between. As DNA, the CDR3 is TGTGCCAGCAGCCTCGACCCCAGGGACACTGAAGCTTTCTTT. It is translated as CASSLDPRDTEAFF.

This clone was recorded many times. The chain's CDR3 is CASSFDRVPFKRSGANVLTF. CDR3 DNA sequence: TGTGCCAGCAGCTTTGACAGGGTCCCCTTTAAGAGGTCTGGGGCCAACGTCCTGACTTTC. The J gene is TRBJ2-6, the V gene TRBV7-8; 7 bases fit TRBD1. The J segment lost 1 base and the V segment lost 3 bases, leaving 15 bases of the junction unmatched. Germline V gene lookup returns CDR1 SGHVS and CDR2 FQNEAQ. The length of the CDR3 is 20 residues.

This chain uses TRBV29-1 with TRBJ1-2; D possibly corresponds to TRBD1 (6 bases). V dropped 3 bases and J dropped 5 bases, with 13 bases sitting between them. The CDR3 spans 13 residues. Germline V gives CDR1 SQVTM, CDR2 ANQGSEA. The CDR3 nucleotides read TGCAGCGTTGAGGGGGGCTATCGGTATGGCTACACCTTC. The encoded protein is CSVEGGYRYGYTF.

The gene calls are TRBV29-1 and TRBJ1-1; 7 bases are shared with TRBD1. CDR1 is SQVTM, CDR2 ANQGSEA, per germline. V lost 5 bases, J lost 0 bases, and 9 bases stayed unmatched. The CDR3 is made up of 15 amino acids. The CDR3 sequence: CSVRPRGGLNTEAFF. The CDR3 DNA reads TGCAGCGTTCGCCCCAGGGGGGGCTTGAACACTGAAGCTTTCTTT.

The chain couples TRBV15 to TRBJ2-5; D uncertain. Germline lookup yields CDR1 LNHNV and CDR2 YYDKDF (reference sequence). The length of the CDR3 is 14 residues. Trimming left V 0 bases short and J 3 bases short, with 8 bases between. The CDR3 DNA is TGTGCCACCAGCAGAGATTTTGGGAAAGAGACCCAGTACTTC. It codes for CATSRDFGKETQYF.

This clone was picked up one time. V usage is TRBV7-2 and J usage is TRBJ2-3; the D gene is possibly TRBD1 (6 bases). Trimming removed 4 bases at V and 3 bases at J, with 14 bases between. The CDR3 covers 15 residues. The germline CDR1 and CDR2 sequences are SGHTA and FQGNSA. The CDR3, as DNA: TGTGCCAGCAGCTACTCCCAGGGGACGACAGATACGCAGTATTTT. Translated, it gives CASSYSQGTTDTQYF.

This clone was counted a few times. V gene TRBV21-1 combines with J gene TRBJ1-2. TRBV21-1 is designated a pseudogene. This CDR3 contains 14 residues. CDR3: CASSTSDRDYGYTF. DNA for the CDR3: TGTGCCAGCAGCACCTCGGACCGAGACTATGGCTACACCTTC.

The gene calls are TRBV29-1 and TRBJ2-7; D is uncertain. Trimming pared 2 bases from V and 3 bases from J, leaving 17 bases between. Germline CDR1 reads SQVTM; CDR2 reads ANQGSEA. The CDR3 runs to 15 residues. CDR3 amino acids: CSVETVVRFDYEQYF. The CDR3 DNA follows: TGCAGCGTTGAAACGGTCGTGAGGTTCGACTACGAGCAGTACTTC.

This chain joins TRBV2 and TRBJ2-1, with 7 bases fitting TRBD2. Trimming at V came to 6 bases and at J to 0 bases, leaving 11 bases not matched to a gene. Looked up from germline, CDR1 is SNHLY and CDR2 is FYNNEI. The CDR3 consists of 17 residues. The CDR3: CASSRASGGRSYNEQFF. The CDR3 DNA sequence: TGTGCCAGCAGCCGAGCCTCGGGGGGTCGCTCCTACAATGAGCAGTTCTTC. The entire variable domain, with the rest obtained from reference TRBV2 and TRBJ2-1, is as follows: EPEVTQTPSHQVTQMGQEVILRCVPISNHLYFYWYRQILGQKVEFLVSFYNNEISEKSEIFDDQFSVERPDGSNFTLKIRSTKLEDSAMYFCASSRASGGRSYNEQFFGPGTRLTVL.

This clone was seen more than once but under ten times. This chain joins TRBV29-1 and TRBJ2-5; D gene unclear. From germline, CDR1 is SQVTM and CDR2 ANQGSEA. The CDR3 contains 8 residues. The V end lost 3 bases, the J end lost 10 bases, and 3 bases lay between the germline ends. The CDR3 nucleotides read TGCAGCGTTGACATCCAGTACTTC. It is translated as CSVDIQYF.

This chain uses TRBV30 with TRBJ1-2; D possibly corresponds to TRBD1 (6 bases). Per germline, CDR1 GTSNPN and CDR2 SVGIG (reference sequence). The CDR3 is 13 residues long. Trimming took off 1 base at V and 7 bases at J, with 13 bases between the two ends. Here the CDR3 DNA reads TGTGCCTGGAGTGCCACAGGGATGGCTGGCTACACCTTC. Residues: CAWSATGMAGYTF. Full variable domain (missing parts from reference TRBV30 and TRBJ1-2): SQTIHQWPATLVQPVGSPLSLECTVEGTSNPNLYWYRQAAGRGLQLLFYSVGIGQISSEVPQNLSASRPQDRQFILSSKKLLLSDSGFYLCAWSATGMAGYTFGSGTRLTVV.

The chain employs TRBV29-1 and TRBJ2-5, with unresolved D. The V end was cut by 4 bases, the J end by 4 bases, with 4 bases between. The CDR3 totals 10 residues. The germline CDR1 and CDR2 sequences are SQVTM and ANQGSEA. CDR3 protein: CSVGTETQYF. The CDR3 bases are TGCAGCGTTGGGACAGAGACCCAGTACTTC. The variable domain in full, completed from reference TRBV29-1 and TRBJ2-5, reads SAVISQKPSRDICQRGTSLTIQCQVDSQVTMMFWYRQQPGQSLTLIATANQGSEATYESGFVIDKFPISRPNLTFSTLTVSNMSPEDSSIYLCSVGTETQYFGPGTRLLVL.

This clone was found a few times. The genes are TRBV7-2 and TRBJ2-7; maybe TRBD1 (5 bases). The V and J ends lost 5 bases and 3 bases respectively, with 8 bases between them. The CDR3 covers 12 residues. CDR1 is SGHTA and CDR2 is FQGNSA in the germline V gene. CDR3 DNA sequence: TGTGCCAGCAGCAATCAGGGCTACGAGCAGTACTTC. Protein product: CASSNQGYEQYF.

The J gene is TRBJ2-7, the V gene TRBV9; TRBD2 is a possible D gene (6 bases). Germline V CDR1 and CDR2: SGDLS, YYNGEE. V was cut by 2 bases and J by 2 bases, with 14 bases left in between. The CDR3 consists of 15 residues. CDR3 DNA: TGTGCCAGCAGCGTTTCACCTACGGGGGCCTACGAGCAGTACTTC. This sequence encodes CASSVSPTGAYEQYF.

The table lists this clone with a count of one. The genes are TRBV4-3 and TRBJ2-7; TRBD1 matches at 8 bases. V trimming: 2 bases; J trimming: 3 bases; junction bases outside the gene matches: 6. CDR3 size: 15 residues. CDR1 and CDR2 (germline): LGHNA, YSLEER. The CDR3 DNA follows: TGCGCCAGCAGCCAACCCGGACAGGGTAACTACGAGCAGTACTTC. Translated, it gives CASSQPGQGNYEQYF.

There are a few counts of this clone. This chain connects TRBV23-1 to TRBJ2-2, with 10 bases lining up with TRBD1. TRBV23-1 qualifies as an ORF whose function is uncertain. CDR3 length: 17 amino acids. With 4 bases clipped from V and 6 bases from J, the junction kept 11 bases outside the gene matches. DNA of the CDR3: TGCGCCAGCAGTCGCCCACCAGGGGACAGGGGTCCCGGGGAGCTGTTTTTT. This gives the protein CASSRPPGDRGPGELFF.